A selection of T cell receptor beta chains follows, all from one sample in a study of radiation and T cells in renal cell carcinoma. Produced via immunoSEQ multiplex PCR; TCRdb's table is partial and in-frame only. The sample lists 100,000 to 150,000 clones; around 80% were seen once. The sample here was blood, taken from a patient whose treatment included radiotherapy and nephrectomy. The receptors originated from a man aged 45 to 65 with renal cell carcinoma. Each CDR3 is given with its conserved first and last residue. Size is omitted from some rows. Given values are once, few, many or a class for expanded clones.

j_gene: TRBJ1-1
v_gene: TRBV5-6
abundance: .
CDR3aa: CASSLPAGTEAFF

j_gene: TRBJ2-1
v_gene: TRBV15
abundance: once
CDR3aa: CATSRESPGTYNEQFF

j_gene: TRBJ2-1
v_gene: TRBV4-1
abundance: .
CDR3aa: CASSRNLGQGSGEQFF

j_gene: TRBJ1-1
v_gene: TRBV2
abundance: few
CDR3aa: CASSDTDPGANTEAFF

j_gene: TRBJ1-3
v_gene: TRBV7-2
abundance: once
CDR3aa: CASSPQGGLGNTIYF

j_gene: TRBJ2-4
v_gene: TRBV4-2
abundance: few
CDR3aa: CASSQDFVIQYF

j_gene: TRBJ1-1
v_gene: TRBV28
abundance: .
CDR3aa: CASSPVGGIAFF

j_gene: TRBJ1-1
v_gene: TRBV19
abundance: .
CDR3aa: CASRGGGAFGTEAFF

j_gene: TRBJ2-7
v_gene: TRBV5-1
abundance: .
CDR3aa: CASSTARARDGEQYF

j_gene: TRBJ2-3
v_gene: TRBV30
abundance: .
CDR3aa: CAWSPPIRTDTQYF

j_gene: TRBJ1-5
v_gene: TRBV19
abundance: .
CDR3aa: CATRTRGGNQPQHF

j_gene: TRBJ2-1
v_gene: TRBV5-5
abundance: few
CDR3aa: CASSLDGTGYNEQFF

j_gene: TRBJ1-1
v_gene: TRBV7-6
abundance: .
CDR3aa: CASSLEQTNTEAFF

j_gene: TRBJ2-2
v_gene: TRBV5-1
abundance: .
CDR3aa: CASISITGELFF

j_gene: TRBJ1-2
v_gene: TRBV19
abundance: .
CDR3aa: CASTPTGGVPYGYTF

j_gene: TRBJ1-3
v_gene: TRBV9
abundance: few
CDR3aa: CASSVEGNSGNTIYF

j_gene: TRBJ2-1
v_gene: TRBV5-4
abundance: .
CDR3aa: CASSSSSGSFNEQFF